The 32 T cell receptor beta chains listed next were all sequenced from one sample in a study of regulatory T cells after allogeneic stem cell transplantation. The TCR beta CDR3 region was amplified from SMARTer RACE cDNA made from RNA. TCRdb processed the 5' RACE reads anew with MiXCR; each CDR3 protein has one entry. The top ten clones hold around 42% of a sample with about 160 distinct CDR3 sequences, about a fifth of them seen once. Here the sequenced sample was sorted CD4+ T cells from blood (whether regulatory or conventional is not recorded), taken 30 days after allogeneic stem cell transplant. These TCRs come from a human patient who had an allogeneic stem cell transplant, so the T cells may come from the graft donor.

This clonotype was counted only a few times. The rearrangement joins TRBV10-2 to TRBJ1-5; no clear D gene. Germline V gene sequence: CDR1 WSHSY, CDR2 SAAADI. This CDR3 is built from 15 residues. Trimming took off 3 bases at V and 0 bases at J, with 9 bases between the two ends. Here the CDR3 reads CASSETRNSNQPQHF. Written as DNA, the CDR3 is TGCGCCAGCAGTGAAACGAGGAATAGCAATCAGCCCCAGCATTTT.

The J gene is TRBJ1-4, the V gene TRBV12-3 or TRBV12-4; TRBD1 aligns across 8 bases. J was trimmed by 8 bases and V by 5 bases; bases with no gene match: 7. There are 14 residues in the CDR3. CDR3 DNA sequence: TGTGCCAGCAGTGCTGGACAGGGTTTCGAAAAACTGTTTTTT. Protein: CASSAGQGFEKLFF.

This clonotype is labeled as large. The genes are TRBV6-2 or TRBV6-3 and TRBJ2-3; 8 bases fit TRBD2. V trimming: 6 bases; J trimming: 6 bases; junction bases outside the gene matches: 11. CDR3 size: 15 residues. Germline loops: CDR1 MNHEY, CDR2 SVGEGT. CDR3 loop: CASRRRPGGADTQYF. The CDR3, as DNA: TGTGCCAGCAGAAGGCGGCCGGGGGGGGCGGATACGCAGTATTTT.

The V and J genes are TRBV7-9 and TRBJ2-1, with 9 positions matching TRBD1. V shed 1 base and J 8 bases; nucleotides not matched to a gene: 6. The CDR3 totals 15 residues. Looked up from germline, CDR1 is SEHNR and CDR2 is FQNEAQ (reference sequence). The chain's CDR3 is CASSLGTGADHEQFF. The CDR3 region has the DNA TGTGCCAGCAGCTTAGGGACAGGGGCGGATCATGAGCAGTTCTTC.

The chain combines TRBV12-3 or TRBV12-4 with TRBJ2-2; the D is unclear. Between the trimmed V and J ends, which lost 5 bases and 5 bases, there was a span of 6 bases. There are 12 residues in the CDR3. The CDR3 loop is CASSPVTGELFF. The CDR3 DNA is TGTGCCAGCAGTCCTGTAACCGGGGAGCTGTTTTTT.

The rearrangement uses TRBV7-2 and TRBJ2-7; 8 nucleotides align to TRBD2. Germline V gives CDR1 SGHTA, CDR2 FQGNSA. Losses at the gene ends were 1 base for V and 4 bases for J; bases not matched to a gene: 6. This CDR3 region has 15 residues. The CDR3 loop reads CASSLVSSGGYEQYF. In DNA, the CDR3 is TGTGCCAGCAGCTTAGTATCCAGCGGGGGTTACGAGCAGTACTTC.

This clonotype counts as hyperexpanded. The V call is TRBV27, the J call TRBJ1-1; 7 bases are shared with TRBD1. The CDR3 loop spans 15 amino acids. The ends lost 4 bases at V and 4 bases at J; junction bases unmatched: 9. The germline V gene encodes CDR1 MNHEY and CDR2 SMNVEV (reference sequence). The CDR3 coding sequence is TGTGCCAGCAGTTCCAGACAGGGAAGGATCACTGAAGCTTTCTTT. Translated: CASSSRQGRITEAFF.

By share, this clonotype ranks as hyperexpanded. This chain uses TRBV27 with TRBJ2-5; D remains ambiguous. Per germline, CDR1 MNHEY and CDR2 SMNVEV (reference sequence). The V end lost 4 bases, the J end lost 4 bases, and 13 bases lay between the germline ends. CDR3 length: 14 amino acids. CDR3: CASSSPPMIETQYF. CDR3 DNA sequence: TGTGCCAGCAGTTCCCCCCCCATGATAGAGACCCAGTACTTC.

This clonotype is labeled as large. V gene TRBV6-5 combines with J gene TRBJ1-1, with TRBD1 matching over 7 bases. The germline gives CDR1 MNHEY, CDR2 SVGAGI. With V trimmed by 6 bases and J by 1 base, 5 bases remained unmatched. The CDR3 contains 14 residues. CDR3 loop: CASSRQGTNTEAFF. Written as DNA, the CDR3 is TGTGCCAGCAGCCGACAGGGAACGAACACTGAAGCTTTCTTT.

By share of the sample, this clonotype is medium-sized. A read error is possible here, since a much larger clone lies one base away. The V gene is TRBV29-1, the J gene TRBJ2-1; TRBD1 agrees at 10 bases. This CDR3 region has 16 residues. Germline CDR1 SQVTM, CDR2 ANQGSEA. V lost 7 bases to trimming and J lost 6 bases; unmatched junction nucleotides: 15. DNA of the CDR3: TGCAGCGCCCTCCTGCAGGGACAGGGGCTACTCAATGAGCAGTTCTTC. Its translation: CSALLQGQGLLNEQFF.

Relative to its sample, this clonotype is hyperexpanded (1% or more). The chain is built from TRBV4-1 and TRBJ2-5, with D uncertain. V was pared by 2 bases and J by 3 bases, with 19 bases between. CDR1 is MGHRA and CDR2 is YSYEKL in the germline V gene. The CDR3 loop spans 17 amino acids. The CDR3: CASSQKALGRHEETQYF. CDR3 nucleotides: TGCGCCAGCAGCCAAAAAGCACTCGGCCGCCACGAAGAGACCCAGTACTTC.

Judged by abundance, this clonotype is large. The V call is TRBV20-1, the J call TRBJ2-7, with D possibly TRBD2 on 6 matching bases. The length of the CDR3 is 14 residues. Per the germline V gene, CDR1 is DFQATT and CDR2 is SNEGSKA (reference sequence). V lost 2 bases to trimming and J lost 7 bases, with 18 bases between them. CDR3 in amino acids: CSARHPGGVAEQYF. CDR3 DNA: TGCAGTGCTAGACATCCCGGGGGAGTGGCTGAGCAGTACTTC.

In its sample, this clonotype is large. CDR3 DNA: TGTGCCAGCAGCGGACCGACACATACGCAGTATTTT. Translated: CASSGPTHTQYF. The chain employs TRBV9 and TRBJ2-3, with D uncertain. This CDR3 is built from 12 residues. Germline lookup yields CDR1 SGDLS and CDR2 YYNGEE. Deletions cut 3 bases from V and 7 bases from J, with 9 bases between.

Worth noting for this clonotype: This may stem from a read error, because a much larger clone lies one nucleotide away. The rearrangement links TRBV12-3 or TRBV12-4 to TRBJ1-2; D gene ambiguous. CDR3 size: 12 residues. Trimming took 5 bases from V and 4 from J, leaving 8 bases between them. The CDR3 bases are TGTGCCAGCAGTACGACGTCCTATGGCTACACCTTC. Protein product: CASSTTSYGYTF.

In regard to this clonotype: A read error may produce the germline difference seen at one junction end. CDR3 residues: CAGSIGPAGRLFF. The CDR3 region has the DNA TGTGCCGGCAGCATAGGACCGGCCGGGCGACTGTTTTTT. The chain joins TRBV7-2 to TRBJ1-4; D gene uncertain. Germline CDR1 SGHTA, CDR2 FQGNSA. CDR3 length equals 13 residues.

This clonotype is categorized as large. A much larger clone differs from this one at a single base, so this may be a read error. Since the CDR3 does not end with the conserved phenylalanine or tryptophan, this likely comes from a read error. The V and J genes are TRBV5-1 and TRBJ2-6, with D hard to call. This CDR3 is 17 amino acids long. Germline V gene sequence: CDR1 SGHRS, CDR2 YFSETQ. Trimming cost V 1 base and J 5 bases, with 16 bases left between them. This CDR3 is CASSLLVVGERANVLTS. CDR3 bases: TGCGCCAGCAGCTTGTTGGTCGTCGGAGAGAGGGCCAACGTCCTGACTTCC.

By sample fraction, this clonotype is hyperexpanded. The chain employs TRBV4-1 and TRBJ1-6, with D perhaps TRBD1 (6 bases). The CDR3 consists of 15 residues. V lost 6 bases and J lost 6, with 15 bases in between. Germline CDR1 reads MGHRA; CDR2 reads YSYEKL. CDR3 DNA sequence: TGCGCCAGCAGGCCCGAGGGGGGTTTTAATTCACCCCTCCACTTT. This codes for CASRPEGGFNSPLHF.

This clonotype ranks as hyperexpanded (1% or more). The V and J genes are TRBV7-8 and TRBJ2-7, with D possibly TRBD2 on 5 matching bases. This CDR3 is built from 16 residues. Germline CDR1 SGHVS, CDR2 FQNEAQ. V was trimmed by 7 bases and J by 4 bases, leaving 23 bases between them. As DNA, the CDR3 is TGTGCCAGCACCCCTGAGGGCTTCGGGTTCGGGTACGAGCAGTACTTC. This encodes CASTPEGFGFGYEQYF. Filled out from reference TRBV7-8 and TRBJ2-7, the complete variable domain reads GAGVSQSPRYKVAKRGQDVALRCDPISGHVSLFWYQQALGQGPEFLTYFQNEAQLDKSGLPSDRFFAERPEGSVSTLKIQRTQQEDSAVYLCASTPEGFGFGYEQYFGPGTRLTVT.

This clonotype is classed as medium-sized. V gene TRBV30 combines with J gene TRBJ1-2; TRBD1 agrees at 8 bases. The CDR3 contains 11 residues. CDR1 is GTSNPN and CDR2 is SVGIG in the germline V gene (reference sequence). The junction had 3 bases not matched to a gene; V was cut back by 5 bases and J by 7 bases. The CDR3 bases are TGTGCCTGGGGACAGGGAGGTGGCTACACCTTC. The encoded protein is CAWGQGGGYTF.

This clonotype was counted once. The chain is built from TRBV19 and TRBJ2-3, with D perhaps TRBD1 (6 bases). CDR3 length: 13 residues. Trimming cost V 7 bases and J 0 bases, with 8 bases left between them. Germline V gene sequence: CDR1 LNHDA, CDR2 SQIVND (reference sequence). The CDR3 DNA reads as TGTGCCAGTACGGACAGAAGCACAGATACGCAGTATTTT. Protein product: CASTDRSTDTQYF.

The V and J genes are TRBV4-1 and TRBJ2-4; TRBD2 matches 9 bases. In germline, CDR1 is MGHRA, CDR2 YSYEKL. V lost 4 bases to trimming and J lost 5 bases; unmatched junction nucleotides: 3. The length of the CDR3 is 14 residues. CDR3 in DNA: TGCGCCAGCAGCCCCCAGCGGGGGGAAAACATTCAGTACTTC. Its protein product is CASSPQRGENIQYF.

Worth noting for this clonotype: A much bigger clone sits one base away, suggesting this may be a read error. As the CDR3 is not closed by the conserved phenylalanine or tryptophan, this likely results from a read error. The chain recombines TRBV10-2 with TRBJ1-5, with D uncertain. This CDR3 comprises 15 residues. Germline values: CDR1 WSHSY, CDR2 SAAADI. V was shortened by 3 bases and J by 0 bases, with 9 bases between the two germline ends. The CDR3 DNA is TGCGCCAGCAGTGAAACGGGGAATAGCAATCAGCCCCAGCATCTT. Translated: CASSETGNSNQPQHL.

This clonotype is large (0.1 to 1%). The chain combines TRBV6-6 with TRBJ1-5, with D tentatively TRBD1 (5 bases). Trimming stripped 6 bases from V and 3 bases from J, with 12 bases between. Per germline, CDR1 MNHNY and CDR2 SVGAGI (reference sequence). This CDR3 is 14 amino acids long. CDR3 coding DNA: TGTGCCAGCAGCCGGGACCAGATCAATCAGCCCCAGCATTTT. This translates into CASSRDQINQPQHF.

This clonotype has more than one count but fewer than ten. V gene TRBV24-1 combines with J gene TRBJ2-2; 8 bases agree with TRBD1. V lost 11 bases, J lost 6 bases, and 19 bases stayed unmatched. CDR3 length equals 17 residues. CDR1 and CDR2 from the germline V gene are KGHDR and SFDVKD. CDR3 region: CAINQNGQGASAGELFF. The CDR3 coding sequence is TGTGCCATCAACCAAAATGGGCAGGGGGCTTCTGCCGGGGAGCTGTTTTTT.

The chain links TRBV12-3 or TRBV12-4 to TRBJ1-2, with a weak D call TRBD1 (5 bases). Trimming removed 3 bases from V and 4 bases from J, with 9 bases in between. The CDR3 runs to 13 residues. CDR3 DNA: TGTGCCAGCAGTTTGGTGGGGGTCTATGGCTACACCTTC. Its translation: CASSLVGVYGYTF.

By its share, this clonotype is hyperexpanded. The chain links TRBV5-1 to TRBJ2-5, with TRBD2 as a possible D gene (6 bases). The CDR3 runs to 13 residues. The V end was cut by 0 bases, the J end by 5 bases, with 8 bases between. From germline, CDR1 is SGHRS and CDR2 YFSETQ. This CDR3 reads CASSLVEGETQYF. DNA of the CDR3: TGCGCCAGCAGCTTGGTGGAGGGGGAGACCCAGTACTTC.

In its sample, this clonotype is medium-sized. This chain joins TRBV5-6 and TRBJ1-5; unclear D gene. The CDR3 extends over 16 amino acids. V shed 3 bases and J shed 0 bases, with 13 bases lying between them. The germline gives CDR1 SGHDT, CDR2 YYEEEE. CDR3 sequence reads: CASSSREAYSNQPQHF. As DNA, the CDR3 is TGTGCCAGCAGCTCCCGGGAGGCCTATAGCAATCAGCCCCAGCATTTT.

By share of the sample, this clonotype is medium-sized. A much larger clonotype is one base distant, so this may be a read error. The chain couples TRBV14 to TRBJ2-7; 9 bases agree with TRBD1. This CDR3 region has 15 residues. In germline, CDR1 is SGHDN, CDR2 FVKESK. J lost 0 bases, V lost 8 bases, and 8 bases had no gene match. The CDR3 sequence: CASGPGTGSSYEQYF. In nucleotides, the CDR3 is TGTGCCAGCGGCCCCGGGACAGGGAGCTCCTACGAGCAGTACTTC.

By sample fraction, this clonotype is large. The CDR3: CASSPYRGTGGTDTQYF. The CDR3 DNA reads TGCGCCAGCAGCCCCTACCGCGGGACAGGCGGCACAGATACGCAGTATTTT. The V gene is TRBV4-1, the J gene TRBJ2-3; 8 nucleotides align to TRBD1. V lost 4 bases to trimming and J lost 1 base; unmatched junction nucleotides: 10. In germline, CDR1 is MGHRA, CDR2 YSYEKL. The CDR3 totals 17 residues.

Details on this clonotype: Given a much more abundant clone one base away, this may be a read error. Because it lacks the conserved phenylalanine or tryptophan at the end, this CDR3 is likely a read error. V usage is TRBV11-2 and J usage is TRBJ2-1, with no clear D. Trimming took off 1 base at V and 0 bases at J, with 7 bases between the two ends. CDR1 and CDR2 (germline): SGHAT, FQNNGV. CDR3 length: 15 amino acids. The DNA for the CDR3 is TGTGCCAGCAGCTTAGTTGGCCTCTCCTACAATGAGCAGTTCCTC. This translates into CASSLVGLSYNEQFL.

In this sample, this clonotype is medium-sized. The chain couples TRBV4-3 to TRBJ1-1, with 9 bases that match TRBD1. Germline values: CDR1 LGHNA, CDR2 YSLEER. J was trimmed by 1 base and V by 1 base; bases with no gene match: 10. The CDR3 sequence is 18 residues long. In DNA, the CDR3 is TGCGCCAGCAGCCAAGGACCCACACAGGGGGCTTCGAACACTGAAGCTTTCTTT. Its protein is CASSQGPTQGASNTEAFF.

This clonotype has just one count. In nucleotides, the CDR3 is TGTGCCAGCAGCCCTGGCGGGGGGGCCTCCGGGACCCAGTACTTC. Its translation is CASSPGGGASGTQYF. The V call is TRBV4-2, the J call TRBJ2-5, with 9 bases lining up with TRBD2. This CDR3 is built from 15 residues. V dropped 4 bases and J dropped 7; count of bases not matched to a gene: 10. Germline CDR1 is LGHNA and CDR2 is YNFKEQ.